These 9 T cell receptor beta chains were sequenced from one sample in a study of chemoradiotherapy in HPV16-positive cancers. Sequenced by immunoSEQ multiplex PCR; TCRdb stores in-frame clones only, minus some. The sample lists some 5,200 clones; roughly 80% were seen once. This material was acquired from a patient who underwent chemoradiotherapy. These receptors were obtained from a human donor with HPV-associated anogenital cancer.

This chain joins TRBV15 and TRBJ2-3; D is unresolved. V was clipped by 3 bases and J by 3 bases, with 4 bases between them. Germline-derived CDR1 and CDR2 are LNHNV and YYDKDF (reference sequence). This CDR3 comprises 12 residues. The CDR3 DNA sequence: TGTGCCACCAGCAGGGGGACAGATACGCAGTATTTT. This codes for CATSRGTDTQYF.

This chain uses TRBV7-3 with TRBJ2-3, with TRBD2 identical over 8 bases. J was trimmed by 1 base and V by 5 bases; bases with no gene match: 8. CDR3 length: 16 residues. CDR1 is SGHTA and CDR2 is FQGTGA in the germline V gene. The CDR3 here is CASSLGPAGGTDTQYF. In DNA, the CDR3 is TGTGCCAGCAGCCTAGGCCCAGCGGGGGGCACAGATACGCAGTATTTT.

This chain uses TRBV5-6 with TRBJ1-5; D ambiguous. Trimming left V 0 bases short and J 5 bases short, with 3 bases between. The CDR3 contains 12 residues. Per germline, CDR1 SGHDT and CDR2 YYEEEE. The DNA for the CDR3 is TGTGCCAGCAGCTTGGCGGATCAGCCCCAGCATTTT. Its translation: CASSLADQPQHF.

The rearrangement joins TRBV6-7 to TRBJ2-7; D is uncertain. TRBV6-7 is classed as an ORF, of uncertain function. The CDR3 extends over 16 amino acids. V was cut by 6 bases and J by 2 bases, with 20 bases left in between. The CDR3 reads CASSIRSRSYPYEQYF. CDR3 bases: TGTGCCAGCAGCATACGGTCCCGGAGCTACCCCTACGAGCAGTACTTC.

This sequence joins TRBV10-3 and TRBJ1-2; D is possibly TRBD1 (6 bases). CDR3 size: 15 residues. V dropped 4 bases and J dropped 0 bases, with 12 bases sitting between them. Germline V CDR1 and CDR2: ENHRY, SYGVKD. This CDR3 is CAISGGAESNYGYTF. The CDR3 DNA follows: TGTGCCATCAGTGGGGGGGCGGAATCTAACTATGGCTACACCTTC.

This clone was observed a single time. The chain joins TRBV19 to TRBJ1-1, with TRBD1 matching 8 bases. The CDR3 sequence is 15 residues long. CDR1 is LNHDA and CDR2 is SQIVND in the germline V gene (reference sequence). V was pared by 1 base and J by 2 bases, with 3 bases of the junction left unmatched. CDR3 loop: CASSIVGTGNTEAFF. The CDR3 bases are TGTGCCAGTAGTATAGTAGGGACAGGCAACACTGAAGCTTTCTTT. Full variable domain (remainder filled in from reference TRBV19 and TRBJ1-1): DGGITQSPKYLFRKEGQNVTLSCEQNLNHDAMYWYRQDPGQGLRLIYYSQIVNDFQKGDIAEGYSVSREKKESFPLTVTSAQKNPTAFYLCASSIVGTGNTEAFFGQGTRLTVV.

This chain connects TRBV4-1 to TRBJ2-5; perhaps TRBD1 as D (5 bases). The J call may be faulty, since TRBJ2-7 better matches the DNA end. This CDR3 contains 15 residues. CDR1 is MGHRA, CDR2 YSYEKL, per germline. The CDR3 nucleotides are TGCGCCAGCAGCCAAGAAAAGGGGAAGGTCTACGAGCAGTACTTC. It specifies CASSQEKGKVYEQYF.

V and J are TRBV6-1 and TRBJ1-2; D is undetermined. CDR3 size: 12 residues. Germline V CDR1 and CDR2: MNHNS, SASEGT. The ends were cut back, 6 bases at V and 3 bases at J, with 8 bases in the middle. CDR3 amino acids: CASRIVDYGYTF. The DNA of the CDR3 is TGTGCCAGCAGAATTGTGGACTATGGCTACACCTTC.

The chain combines TRBV7-9 with TRBJ1-4; D unresolved. There are 15 residues in the CDR3. Germline CDR1 and CDR2: SEHNR and FQNEAQ (reference sequence). With 5 bases removed from V and 0 bases from J, the gap between germline ends came to 10 bases. CDR3 nucleotides: TGTGCCAGCAGCCTCTCGTTTGCAACTAATGAAAAACTGTTTTTT. This encodes CASSLSFATNEKLFF.